The 16 T cell receptor beta chains reported below all come from one sample, sequenced in a study of shared clonotypes between healthy human individuals. Here immunoSEQ multiplex PCR was the method, and the copy in TCRdb shows in-frame clones only, minus some. The data contain about 460,000 clones, roughly four fifths of them seen just once; the ten biggest clones take up around 12%. The sequenced sample was PBMCs. These TCRs come from a woman aged 40 to 50 in good health. Some clones in this sample may be carry-over from other donors' samples.

The sample holds a few counts of this clone. This rearrangement joins TRBV7-2 to TRBJ2-5, with 10 bases identical to TRBD2. Germline V gene data show CDR1 as SGHTA and CDR2 as FQGNSA. The CDR3 consists of 12 residues. V shed 0 bases, J shed 13 bases, and the junction held 2 bases outside the gene matches. The CDR3 bases are TGTGCCAGCAGCTTAGCTAGCGGGAGGTTGTACTTC. Its translation is CASSLASGRLYF.

The chain is built from TRBV2 and TRBJ2-5; 9 bases are a match to TRBD2. V shed 9 bases, J shed 2 bases, and the junction held 13 bases outside the gene matches. CDR3 length equals 16 residues. CDR1 and CDR2 (germline): SNHLY, FYNNEI. In nucleotides, the CDR3 is TGTGCCAGAAGGATCCAACTAGCGGGCGCTCAAGAGACCCAGTACTTC. Protein sequence: CARRIQLAGAQETQYF. The entire variable domain, with the rest obtained from reference TRBV2 and TRBJ2-5, is as follows: EPEVTQTPSHQVTQMGQEVILRCVPISNHLYFYWYRQILGQKVEFLVSFYNNEISEKSEIFDDQFSVERPDGSNFTLKIRSTKLEDSAMYFCARRIQLAGAQETQYFGPGTRLLVL.

This clone was seen a few times. The rearrangement joins TRBV2 to TRBJ1-2; 10 bases line up with TRBD1. The V gene's germline CDR1 is SNHLY and CDR2 FYNNEI. CDR3 length: 13 residues. The V gene end was trimmed by 4 bases and the J gene end by 6 bases; junction bases not matched to a gene: 2. CDR3: CASSGQGAHGYTF. CDR3 nucleotides: TGTGCCAGCAGTGGACAGGGGGCGCATGGCTACACCTTC.

The table lists this clone with a few counts. This chain joins TRBV2 and TRBJ1-2, with D possibly being TRBD1 (6 bases). The CDR3 has 15 residues. Trimming took off 3 bases at V and 5 bases at J, with 16 bases between the two ends. Germline CDR1 is SNHLY and CDR2 is FYNNEI. In nucleotides, the CDR3 is TGTGCCAGCAGTGACCCAGGGGAGGATCAGTATGGCTACACCTTC. It yields the protein CASSDPGEDQYGYTF. Variable domain in full (rest from reference TRBV2 and TRBJ1-2): EPEVTQTPSHQVTQMGQEVILRCVPISNHLYFYWYRQILGQKVEFLVSFYNNEISEKSEIFDDQFSVERPDGSNFTLKIRSTKLEDSAMYFCASSDPGEDQYGYTFGSGTRLTVV.

The rearrangement links TRBV5-1 to TRBJ2-2; D uncertain. The CDR3 sequence is 15 residues long. Germline CDR1 and CDR2: SGHRS and YFSETQ. The V and J ends lost 0 bases and 7 bases respectively, with 13 bases between them. The chain's CDR3 is CASSLDPLLYGELFF. In DNA, the CDR3 is TGCGCCAGCAGCTTGGATCCTCTCTTGTACGGGGAGCTGTTTTTT.

This clone was seen more than once but under ten times. The DNA for the CDR3 is TGCGCCAGCAGCCAAGATTTGACGGTGGTCTCCGAGCAGTACTTC. It yields the protein CASSQDLTVVSEQYF. V and J are TRBV4-3 and TRBJ2-5; D is unclear. The last part of the DNA fits TRBJ2-7 better; the J call may be wrong. The germline gives CDR1 LGHNA, CDR2 YSLEER. The CDR3 runs to 15 residues.

The chain links TRBV30 to TRBJ1-5, with 10 bases that match TRBD1. This CDR3 has 14 amino acids. V shed 0 bases and J 7 bases; nucleotides not matched to a gene: 3. Germline V gene data show CDR1 as GTSNPN and CDR2 as SVGIG (reference sequence). Here the CDR3 reads CAWSVGTGAQPQHF. The CDR3 DNA sequence: TGTGCCTGGAGTGTAGGGACAGGGGCCCAGCCCCAGCATTTT.

This clone was seen a few times. The CDR3 region is CASTGSRTSNYNEQFF. The CDR3 DNA reads as TGTGCCAGCACGGGATCACGGACTAGCAATTACAATGAGCAGTTCTTC. The V gene is TRBV2, the J gene TRBJ2-1; 8 bases align to TRBD2. The CDR3 has 16 amino acids. In germline, CDR1 is SNHLY, CDR2 FYNNEI. J was trimmed by 4 bases and V by 7 bases; bases with no gene match: 12.

This sequence joins TRBV6-4 and TRBJ2-5; D possibly uses TRBD1 or TRBD2 (5 bases each). Per the germline V gene, CDR1 is MRHNA and CDR2 is SNTAGT. Trimming removed 0 bases at V and 5 bases at J, with 10 bases between. This CDR3 has 14 amino acids. The CDR3 reads CASSDSPEGETQYF. The CDR3 bases are TGTGCCAGCAGTGACTCCCCCGAGGGGGAGACCCAGTACTTC.

The sample holds one count of this clone. The J gene is TRBJ2-6, the V gene TRBV7-8; D possibly corresponds to TRBD2 (6 bases). Germline V gene data show CDR1 as SGHVS and CDR2 as FQNEAQ. The germline V and J ends were trimmed by 1 base and 2 bases, with 12 bases remaining between them. The CDR3 has 17 amino acids. CDR3 coding DNA: TGTGCCAGCAGCTTAGGCCAGGGAGGCGCTGGGGCCAACGTCCTGACTTTC. Protein: CASSLGQGGAGANVLTF. The full variable domain, completed using reference TRBV7-8 and TRBJ2-6, is GAGVSQSPRYKVAKRGQDVALRCDPISGHVSLFWYQQALGQGPEFLTYFQNEAQLDKSGLPSDRFFAERPEGSVSTLKIQRTQQEDSAVYLCASSLGQGGAGANVLTFGAGSRLTVL.

The CDR3 sequence: CASSSQDGGYTF. Here the CDR3 DNA reads TGCGCCAGCAGCTCACAGGATGGTGGCTACACCTTC. The chain carries TRBV5-1 and TRBJ1-2, with a possible D match to TRBD1 (5 bases). Germline lookup yields CDR1 SGHRS and CDR2 YFSETQ. V was clipped by 3 bases and J by 7 bases, with 10 bases between them. There are 12 residues in the CDR3.

The genes are TRBV25-1 and TRBJ1-2; D is unclear. The germline CDR1 and CDR2 sequences are MGHDK and SYGVNS. Trimming took 3 bases from V and 2 from J, leaving 16 bases between them. The CDR3 sequence is 16 residues long. CDR3 nucleotides: TGTGCCAGCAGTGACCCGCTTCGTAAGGGAAACTATGGCTACACCTTC. Its protein product is CASSDPLRKGNYGYTF.

This sequence joins TRBV5-4 and TRBJ2-2; D is possibly TRBD2 (6 bases). Germline V CDR1 and CDR2: SGHNT, YYREEE (reference sequence). The CDR3 covers 15 residues. Trimming stripped 4 bases from V and 0 bases from J, with 10 bases between. CDR3 sequence reads: CASSGGIANTGELFF. The CDR3 DNA reads as TGTGCCAGCAGCGGGGGGATTGCGAACACCGGGGAGCTGTTTTTT.

Details on this clone: A far more abundant clone sits one base away, making this likely a read error. V gene TRBV6-5 combines with J gene TRBJ2-2; D not resolved. Germline lookup yields CDR1 MNHEY and CDR2 SVGAGI. The V and J ends lost 6 bases and 3 bases respectively, with 2 bases between them. CDR3 length: 11 amino acids. The CDR3 coding sequence is TGTGCCAGCAGCCACACCGGGGAGCTGTTTTTT. Protein sequence: CASSHTGELFF.

This clone was detected a few times. The sample carries other DNA sequences with the same CDR3. The V gene is TRBV28, the J gene TRBJ2-7; the match to TRBD2 covers 8 bases. V lost 3 bases to trimming and J lost 1 base; unmatched junction nucleotides: 2. The CDR3 totals 14 residues. Germline values: CDR1 MDHEN, CDR2 SYDVKM. The CDR3 protein is CASSFGGGSYEQYF. DNA of the CDR3: TGTGCCAGCAGTTTTGGCGGGGGGTCCTACGAGCAGTACTTC.

The chain is built from TRBV4-2 and TRBJ2-2; unclear D gene. V lost 3 bases, J lost 1 base, and 6 bases lay in between. This CDR3 comprises 14 residues. Germline V gene sequence: CDR1 LGHNA, CDR2 YNFKEQ. The CDR3 sequence: CASSHDKNTGELFF. CDR3 bases: TGTGCCAGCAGCCATGACAAGAACACCGGGGAGCTGTTTTTT.